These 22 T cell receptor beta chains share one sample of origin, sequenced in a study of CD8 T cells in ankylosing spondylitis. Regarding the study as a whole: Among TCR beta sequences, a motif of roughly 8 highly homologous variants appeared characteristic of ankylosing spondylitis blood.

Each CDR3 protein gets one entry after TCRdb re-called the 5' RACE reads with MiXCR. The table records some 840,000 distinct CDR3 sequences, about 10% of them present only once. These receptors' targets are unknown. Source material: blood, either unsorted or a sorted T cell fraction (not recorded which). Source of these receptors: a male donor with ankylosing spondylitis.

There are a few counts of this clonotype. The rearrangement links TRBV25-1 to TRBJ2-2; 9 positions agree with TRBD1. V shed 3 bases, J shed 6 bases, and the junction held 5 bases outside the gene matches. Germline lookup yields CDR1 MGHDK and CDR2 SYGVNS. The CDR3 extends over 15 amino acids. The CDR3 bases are TGTGCCAGCAGTGAGAGGGACAGGGCCCCCGGGGAGCTGTTTTTT. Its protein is CASSERDRAPGELFF.

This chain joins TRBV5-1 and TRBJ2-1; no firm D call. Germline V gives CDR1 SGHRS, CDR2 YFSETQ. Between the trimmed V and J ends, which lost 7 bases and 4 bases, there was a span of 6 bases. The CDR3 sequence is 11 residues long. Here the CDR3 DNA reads TGCGCCAGCGCGCTTTACAATGAGCAGTTCTTC. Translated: CASALYNEQFF.

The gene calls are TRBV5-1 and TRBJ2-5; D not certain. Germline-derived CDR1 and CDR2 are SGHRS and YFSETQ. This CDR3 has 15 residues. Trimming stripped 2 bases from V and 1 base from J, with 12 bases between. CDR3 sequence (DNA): TGCGCCAGCAGCTTAGGACCAAGAGTCCAAGAGACCCAGTACTTC. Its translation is CASSLGPRVQETQYF.

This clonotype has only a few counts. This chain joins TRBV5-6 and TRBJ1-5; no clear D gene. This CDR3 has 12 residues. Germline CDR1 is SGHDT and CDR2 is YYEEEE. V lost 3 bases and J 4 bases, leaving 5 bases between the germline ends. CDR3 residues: CASSSINQPQHF. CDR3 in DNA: TGTGCCAGCAGCTCGATTAATCAGCCCCAGCATTTT.

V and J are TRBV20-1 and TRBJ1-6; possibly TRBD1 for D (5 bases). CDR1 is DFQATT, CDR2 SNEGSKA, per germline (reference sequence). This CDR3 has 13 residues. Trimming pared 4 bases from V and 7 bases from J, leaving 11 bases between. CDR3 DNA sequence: TGCAGTGCTACCATAACAGGAAATTCACCCCTCCACTTT. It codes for CSATITGNSPLHF.

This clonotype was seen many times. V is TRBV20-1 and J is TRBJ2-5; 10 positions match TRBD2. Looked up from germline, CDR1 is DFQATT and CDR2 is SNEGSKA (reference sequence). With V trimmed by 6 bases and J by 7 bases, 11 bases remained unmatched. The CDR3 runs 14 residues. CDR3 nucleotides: TGCAGTGCAACCCAGGGACTAGCGATCGGGACCCAGTACTTC. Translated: CSATQGLAIGTQYF.

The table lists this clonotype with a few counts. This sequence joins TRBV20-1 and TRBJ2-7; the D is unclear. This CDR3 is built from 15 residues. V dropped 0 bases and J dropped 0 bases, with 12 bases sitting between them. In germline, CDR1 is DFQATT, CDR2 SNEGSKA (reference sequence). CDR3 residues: CSAREDFLSSYEQYF. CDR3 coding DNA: TGCAGTGCTAGAGAAGACTTCTTATCCTCCTACGAGCAGTACTTC.

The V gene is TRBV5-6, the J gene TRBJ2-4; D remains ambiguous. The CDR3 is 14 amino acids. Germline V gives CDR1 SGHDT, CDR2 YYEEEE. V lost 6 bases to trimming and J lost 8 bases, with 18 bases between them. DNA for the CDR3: TGTGCCAGCATCCCACCCAGGCGAGTCGACATTCAGTACTTC. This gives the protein CASIPPRRVDIQYF.

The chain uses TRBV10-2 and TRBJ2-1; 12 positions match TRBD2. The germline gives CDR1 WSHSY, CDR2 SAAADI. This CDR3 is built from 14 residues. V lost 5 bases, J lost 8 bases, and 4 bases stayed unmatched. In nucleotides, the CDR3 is TGCGCCAGCAGTTCTAGCGGGAGGGGGTATGAGCAGTTCTTC. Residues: CASSSSGRGYEQFF.

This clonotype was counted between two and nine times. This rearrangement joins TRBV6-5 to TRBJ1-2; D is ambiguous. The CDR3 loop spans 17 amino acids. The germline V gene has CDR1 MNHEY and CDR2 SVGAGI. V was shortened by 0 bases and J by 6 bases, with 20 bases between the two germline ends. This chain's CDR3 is CASSYSGSPISSDGYTF. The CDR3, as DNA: TGTGCCAGCAGTTACTCGGGGTCCCCCATTTCTTCTGATGGCTACACCTTC.

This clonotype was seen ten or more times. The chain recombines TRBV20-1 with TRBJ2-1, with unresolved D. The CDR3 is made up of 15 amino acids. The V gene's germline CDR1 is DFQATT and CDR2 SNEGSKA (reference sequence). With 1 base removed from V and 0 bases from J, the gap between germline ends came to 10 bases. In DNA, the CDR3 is TGCAGTGCTAGAGCGGGTCTTAGCTCCTACAATGAGCAGTTCTTC. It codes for CSARAGLSSYNEQFF.

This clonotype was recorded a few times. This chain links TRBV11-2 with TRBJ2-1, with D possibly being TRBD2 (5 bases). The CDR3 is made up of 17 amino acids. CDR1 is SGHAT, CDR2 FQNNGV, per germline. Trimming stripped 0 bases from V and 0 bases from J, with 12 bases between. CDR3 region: CASSLEASISSYNEQFF. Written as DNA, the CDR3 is TGTGCCAGCAGCTTAGAGGCTAGCATCAGCTCCTACAATGAGCAGTTCTTC.

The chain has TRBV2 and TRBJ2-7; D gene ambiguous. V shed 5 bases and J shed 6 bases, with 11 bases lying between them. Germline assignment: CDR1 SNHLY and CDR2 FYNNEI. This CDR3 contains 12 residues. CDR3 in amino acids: CASSLRLSEQYF. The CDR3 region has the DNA TGTGCCAGCAGTTTGAGGTTGAGCGAGCAGTACTTC.

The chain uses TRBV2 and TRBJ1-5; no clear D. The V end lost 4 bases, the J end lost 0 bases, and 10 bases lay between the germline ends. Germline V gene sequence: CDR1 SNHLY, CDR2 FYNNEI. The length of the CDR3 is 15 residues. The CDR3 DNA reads TGTGCCAGCAGTGGGGTCGGGAATAGCAATCAGCCCCAGCATTTT. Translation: CASSGVGNSNQPQHF.

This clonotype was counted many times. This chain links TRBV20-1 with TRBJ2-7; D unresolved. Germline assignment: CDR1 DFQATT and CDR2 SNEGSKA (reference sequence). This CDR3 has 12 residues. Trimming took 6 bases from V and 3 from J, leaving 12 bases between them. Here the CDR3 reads CSATLGGYEQYF. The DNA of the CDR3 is TGCAGTGCAACCCTGGGCGGCTACGAGCAGTACTTC.

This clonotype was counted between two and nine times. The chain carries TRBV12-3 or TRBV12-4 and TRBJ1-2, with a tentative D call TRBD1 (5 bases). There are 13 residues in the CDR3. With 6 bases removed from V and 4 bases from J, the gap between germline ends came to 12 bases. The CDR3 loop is CASRDDRIYGYTF. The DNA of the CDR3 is TGTGCCAGCAGGGACGACAGAATCTATGGCTACACCTTC.

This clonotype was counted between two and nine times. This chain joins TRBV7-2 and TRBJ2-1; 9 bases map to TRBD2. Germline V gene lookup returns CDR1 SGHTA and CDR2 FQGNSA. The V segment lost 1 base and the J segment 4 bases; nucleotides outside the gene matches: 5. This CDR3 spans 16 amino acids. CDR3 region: CASSLVPSGDYNEQFF. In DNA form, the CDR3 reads TGTGCCAGCAGCTTAGTACCTAGCGGGGATTACAATGAGCAGTTCTTC. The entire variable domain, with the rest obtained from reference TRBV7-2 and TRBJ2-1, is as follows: GAGVSQSPSNKVTEKGKDVELRCDPISGHTALYWYRQSLGQGLEFLIYFQGNSAPDKSGLPSDRFSAERTGGSVSTLTIQRTQQEDSAVYLCASSLVPSGDYNEQFFGPGTRLTVL.

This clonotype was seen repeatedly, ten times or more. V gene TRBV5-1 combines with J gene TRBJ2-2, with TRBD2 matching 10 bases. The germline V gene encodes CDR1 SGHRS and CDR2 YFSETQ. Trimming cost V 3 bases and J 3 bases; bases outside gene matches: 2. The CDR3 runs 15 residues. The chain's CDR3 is CASSYLAGDTGELFF. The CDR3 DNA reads TGCGCCAGCAGCTACCTAGCGGGAGACACCGGGGAGCTGTTTTTT. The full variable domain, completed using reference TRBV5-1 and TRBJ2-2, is KAGVTQTPRYLIKTRGQQVTLSCSPISGHRSVSWYQQTPGQGLQFLFEYFSETQRNKGNFPGRFSGRQFSNSRSEMNVSTLELGDSALYLCASSYLAGDTGELFFGEGSRLTVL.

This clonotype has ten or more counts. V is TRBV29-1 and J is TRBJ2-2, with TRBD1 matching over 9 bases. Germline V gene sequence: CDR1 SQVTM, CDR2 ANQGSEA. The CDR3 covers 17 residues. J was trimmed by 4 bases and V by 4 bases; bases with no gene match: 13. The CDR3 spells CSVGPWGTGYSTGELFF. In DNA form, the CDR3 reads TGCAGCGTTGGCCCGTGGGGGACAGGGTATTCCACCGGGGAGCTGTTTTTT.

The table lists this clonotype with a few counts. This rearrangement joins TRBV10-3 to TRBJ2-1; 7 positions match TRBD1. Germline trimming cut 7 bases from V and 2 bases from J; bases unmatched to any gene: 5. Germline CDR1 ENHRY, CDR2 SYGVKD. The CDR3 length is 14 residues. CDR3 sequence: CAINLQGPYNEQFF. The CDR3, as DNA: TGTGCCATCAACCTACAGGGGCCCTACAATGAGCAGTTCTTC.

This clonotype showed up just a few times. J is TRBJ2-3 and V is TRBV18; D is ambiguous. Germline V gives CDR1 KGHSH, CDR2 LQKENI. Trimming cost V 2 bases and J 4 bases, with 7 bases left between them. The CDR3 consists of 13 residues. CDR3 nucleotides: TGTGCCAGCTCACCATATGGTGCAGATACGCAGTATTTT. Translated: CASSPYGADTQYF. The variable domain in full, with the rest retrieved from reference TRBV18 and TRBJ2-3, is NAGVMQNPRHLVRRRGQEARLRCSPMKGHSHVYWYRQLPEEGLKFMVYLQKENIIDESGMPKERFSAEFPKEGPSILRIQQVVRGDSAAYFCASSPYGADTQYFGPGTRLTVL.

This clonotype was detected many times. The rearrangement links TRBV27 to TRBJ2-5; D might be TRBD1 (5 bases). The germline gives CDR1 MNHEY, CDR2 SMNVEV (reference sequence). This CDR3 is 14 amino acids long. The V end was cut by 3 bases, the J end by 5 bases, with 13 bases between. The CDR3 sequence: CASSLGLVTETQYF. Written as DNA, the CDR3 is TGTGCCAGCAGTTTGGGGCTAGTAACTGAGACCCAGTACTTC.